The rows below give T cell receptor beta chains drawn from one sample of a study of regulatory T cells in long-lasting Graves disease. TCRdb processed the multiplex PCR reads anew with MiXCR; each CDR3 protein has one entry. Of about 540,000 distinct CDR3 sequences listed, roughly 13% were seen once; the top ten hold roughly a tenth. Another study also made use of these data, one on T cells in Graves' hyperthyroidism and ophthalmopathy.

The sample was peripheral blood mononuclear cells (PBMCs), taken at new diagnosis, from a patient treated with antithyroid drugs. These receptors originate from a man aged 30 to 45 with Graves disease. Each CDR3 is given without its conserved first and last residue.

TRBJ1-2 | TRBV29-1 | SVANTEAFFGQGTRLGYT
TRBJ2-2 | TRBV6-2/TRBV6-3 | ASRPPVETGELF
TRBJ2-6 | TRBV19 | ASSPRSTGSGANVLT
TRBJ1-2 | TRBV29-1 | IVGANYGYT
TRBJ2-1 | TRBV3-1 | ASSPWRAAYNEQF
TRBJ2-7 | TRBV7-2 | ASSTTGTGAYEQY
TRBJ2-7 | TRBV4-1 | ASSQSPAGTSDDEQY
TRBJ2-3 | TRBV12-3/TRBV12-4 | ASRDRVRQY
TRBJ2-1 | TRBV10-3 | AISEEGGRSEQF
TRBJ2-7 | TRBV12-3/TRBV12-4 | ASSPSDRSSYEQY
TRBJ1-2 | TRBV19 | AGTRQINYGYT
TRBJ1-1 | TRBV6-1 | ASRFAPGQETTF
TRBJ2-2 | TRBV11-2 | ASSPGQTNTGELF
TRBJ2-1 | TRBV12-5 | ASAISGVDNEQF
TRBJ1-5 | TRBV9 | ASSVSGFSNQPQH
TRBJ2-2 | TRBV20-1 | SARDLGTSGRGDGELF
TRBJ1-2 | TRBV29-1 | SVVSGGGYYGYT
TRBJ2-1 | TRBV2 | ASSERMPSGGYNEQF